This passage covers 20 T cell receptor beta chains from one sample sequenced in a study of cytomegalovirus exposure and HLA in healthy donors. 13 Jbeta primers and 60 Vbeta primers were used for the PCR. Assay: immunoSEQ multiplex PCR; the TCRdb copy retains only in-frame clones and omits some. The repertoire includes about 200,000 clones, 65% to 90% of them detected once, and about 2.3% sits in the top ten. The sequenced material came from PBMCs. These receptor sequences come from a woman aged 45 to 65 in good health and CMV-seronegative.

The chain carries TRBV15 and TRBJ1-3; weak D call: TRBD1 (5 bases). Germline V lookup: CDR1 LNHNV, CDR2 YYDKDF (reference sequence). CDR3 length: 14 amino acids. Trimming removed 3 bases at V and 2 bases at J, with 8 bases between. As DNA, the CDR3 is TGTGCCACCAGCAGGTGGGGCACTGGAAACACCATATATTTT. Protein product: CATSRWGTGNTIYF.

The genes are TRBV7-2 and TRBJ2-5; TRBD2 agrees at 10 bases. The germline V gene encodes CDR1 SGHTA and CDR2 FQGNSA. J gave up 4 bases and V 6 bases, and 8 bases lay outside the gene matches. This CDR3 comprises 15 residues. CDR3 protein: CASSPSGGGGETQYF. The CDR3 bases are TGTGCCAGCAGTCCTAGCGGGGGAGGGGGAGAGACCCAGTACTTC. Variable domain in full (rest from reference TRBV7-2 and TRBJ2-5): GAGVSQSPSNKVTEKGKDVELRCDPISGHTALYWYRQSLGQGLEFLIYFQGNSAPDKSGLPSDRFSAERTGGSVSTLTIQRTQQEDSAVYLCASSPSGGGGETQYFGPGTRLLVL.

This sequence joins TRBV7-9 and TRBJ2-5, with 8 bases identical to TRBD1. J was trimmed by 6 bases and V by 4 bases; bases with no gene match: 7. CDR1 SEHNR and CDR2 FQNEAQ come from the germline V gene (reference sequence). CDR3 length: 14 amino acids. The CDR3 here is CASSSPTGVKTQYF. Here the CDR3 DNA reads TGTGCCAGCAGCTCTCCGACAGGGGTGAAGACCCAGTACTTC.

This rearrangement joins TRBV15 to TRBJ1-5; the D gene is possibly TRBD1 (5 bases). V was clipped by 0 bases and J by 3 bases, with 9 bases between them. Germline V gene data show CDR1 as LNHNV and CDR2 as YYDKDF (reference sequence). CDR3 length equals 15 residues. The CDR3 coding sequence is TGTGCCACCAGCAGAGAACAGGTCCTCAATCAGCCCCAGCATTTT. Encoded protein: CATSREQVLNQPQHF.

The gene calls are TRBV6-4 and TRBJ2-3, with unresolved D. Germline values: CDR1 MRHNA, CDR2 SNTAGT. Trimming removed 4 bases at V and 3 bases at J, with 11 bases between. This CDR3 spans 14 amino acids. CDR3 sequence: CASSASPGTDTQYF. CDR3 sequence (DNA): TGTGCCAGCAGTGCCAGCCCCGGGACAGATACGCAGTATTTT.

The chain links TRBV6-5 to TRBJ2-5, with D perhaps TRBD1 (6 bases). V shed 2 bases and J shed 2 bases, with 9 bases lying between them. CDR1 and CDR2 (germline): MNHEY, SVGAGI. The CDR3 length is 14 residues. CDR3: CASSYARGQETQYF. The CDR3 nucleotides are TGTGCCAGCAGTTACGCCAGGGGTCAAGAGACCCAGTACTTC.

The genes are TRBV18 and TRBJ1-1; D gene uncertain. V gave up 4 bases and J gave up 7 bases, with 10 bases separating them. There are 12 residues in the CDR3. Germline V gene lookup returns CDR1 KGHSH and CDR2 LQKENI. In nucleotides, the CDR3 is TGTGCCAGCTCACATTACCTAGATGAAGCTTTCTTT. It specifies CASSHYLDEAFF.

The chain carries TRBV7-9 and TRBJ2-5, with 8 bases aligning to TRBD2. The J call may be mistaken, given a closer DNA end match to TRBJ2-7. The CDR3 is 14 amino acids. Germline V gene data show CDR1 as SEHNR and CDR2 as FQNEAQ (reference sequence). The CDR3 loop reads CASSLKAGVNEQYF. DNA of the CDR3: TGTGCCAGCAGCCTAAAAGCGGGAGTGAACGAGCAGTACTTC.

V usage is TRBV27 and J usage is TRBJ1-2, with D unresolved. The V end was cut by 7 bases, the J end by 0 bases, with 9 bases between. The length of the CDR3 is 13 residues. Germline CDR1 is MNHEY and CDR2 is SMNVEV (reference sequence). CDR3 nucleotides: TGTGCCAGCATCCCCGGGGCTAACTATGGCTACACCTTC. This translates into CASIPGANYGYTF.

The rearrangement links TRBV7-3 to TRBJ2-1; D is unresolved. Germline V lookup: CDR1 SGHTA, CDR2 FQGTGA. Between the trimmed V and J ends, which lost 2 bases and 6 bases, there was a span of 14 bases. The CDR3 contains 15 residues. The CDR3 region has the DNA TGTGCCAGCAGCTTATTGTCAGGTCATGGCAATGAGCAGTTCTTC. This codes for CASSLLSGHGNEQFF.

This clone was found once. This rearrangement joins TRBV27 to TRBJ2-3; 12 bases map to TRBD1. The V gene end was trimmed by 6 bases and the J gene end by 3 bases; junction bases not matched to a gene: 4. The CDR3 loop spans 15 amino acids. Germline V gives CDR1 MNHEY, CDR2 SMNVEV (reference sequence). CDR3 DNA sequence: TGTGCCAGCAGCCGGGACAGGGGGCGAACAGATACGCAGTATTTT. Encoded protein: CASSRDRGRTDTQYF.

The gene calls are TRBV27 and TRBJ1-6; 9 positions agree with TRBD1. The CDR3 length is 14 residues. The germline V gene has CDR1 MNHEY and CDR2 SMNVEV (reference sequence). The J segment lost 10 bases and the V segment lost 2 bases, leaving 3 bases of the junction unmatched. The chain's CDR3 is CASSLTGGYSPLHF. CDR3 DNA sequence: TGTGCCAGCAGTTTAACAGGGGGCTACTCACCCCTCCACTTT.

CDR3 DNA sequence: TGTGCCATCAGTGAGGACACAGGGATCTATGGCTACACCTTC. Translating it yields CAISEDTGIYGYTF. V usage is TRBV10-3 and J usage is TRBJ1-2; D might be TRBD1 (6 bases). The germline V and J ends were trimmed by 2 bases and 4 bases, with 11 bases remaining between them. The CDR3 is 14 amino acids. CDR1 ENHRY and CDR2 SYGVKD come from the germline V gene.

The chain carries TRBV19 and TRBJ2-5, with D maybe TRBD2 (5 bases). The germline V and J ends were trimmed by 3 bases and 5 bases, with 10 bases remaining between them. Per germline, CDR1 LNHDA and CDR2 SQIVND (reference sequence). The CDR3 spans 13 residues. As DNA, the CDR3 is TGTGCCAGTAGTATGTCTAGCATCGAGACCCAGTACTTC. Translation: CASSMSSIETQYF.

The chain employs TRBV5-4 and TRBJ2-5; 8 nucleotides agree with TRBD2. The CDR3 loop spans 16 amino acids. V lost 4 bases and J lost 5; bases outside the gene matches: 13. CDR1 is SGHNT and CDR2 is YYREEE in the germline V gene (reference sequence). The CDR3 reads CASSPGVAGYGETQYF. For the CDR3, the DNA is TGTGCCAGCAGCCCCGGGGTAGCGGGATATGGTGAGACCCAGTACTTC.

V and J are TRBV5-4 and TRBJ1-1; D is ambiguous. CDR1 and CDR2 from the germline V gene are SGHNT and YYREEE (reference sequence). The V gene lost 0 bases and the J gene lost 0 bases, with 3 bases spanning the gap. The CDR3 is 13 residues long. CDR3 region: CASSLVMNTEAFF. In nucleotides, the CDR3 is TGTGCCAGCAGCTTGGTAATGAACACTGAAGCTTTCTTT.

This clone was detected only a few times. The rearrangement joins TRBV10-3 to TRBJ1-1, with unresolved D. The germline V gene encodes CDR1 ENHRY and CDR2 SYGVKD. Trimming shortened V by 0 bases and J by 6 bases, and 5 bases separated the two germline ends. There are 12 residues in the CDR3. In DNA, the CDR3 is TGTGCCATCAGTGAGTCGAGGGCTGAAGCTTTCTTT. Its translation: CAISESRAEAFF.

CDR3 sequence: CASKWGGAGNTEAFF. Written as DNA, the CDR3 is TGTGCCAGCAAATGGGGGGGCGCAGGGAACACTGAAGCTTTCTTT. The chain links TRBV27 to TRBJ1-1, with D perhaps matching TRBD1 (6 bases). V was trimmed by 7 bases and J by 1 base, leaving 16 bases between them. CDR1 is MNHEY and CDR2 is SMNVEV in the germline V gene (reference sequence). The CDR3 is 15 amino acids.

To note about this clone: One end of the junction is discordant with germline, which a read error may explain. The genes are TRBV2 and TRBJ1-5, with TRBD1 matching over 8 bases. The CDR3 loop spans 12 amino acids. Germline lookup yields CDR1 SNHLY and CDR2 FYNNEI. As DNA, the CDR3 is TGTGCCAGTGGCGGGACAGGAGGAGGGCGGGATTTT. Amino acids: CASGGTGGGRDF. The full variable domain, rest sourced from reference TRBV2 and TRBJ1-5, is EPEVTQTPSHQVTQMGQEVILRCVPISNHLYFYWYRQILGQKVEFLVSFYNNEISEKSEIFDDQFSVERPDGSNFTLKIRSTKLEDSAMYFCASGGTGGGRDFGDGTRLSIL.

The V call is TRBV11-2, the J call TRBJ2-1; D remains ambiguous. The CDR3 is made up of 14 amino acids. CDR1 is SGHAT and CDR2 is FQNNGV in the germline V gene. Deletions cut 0 bases from V and 3 bases from J, with 6 bases between. In DNA form, the CDR3 reads TGTGCCAGCAGCTTAGAACAGAGCTACAATGAGCAGTTCTTC. Amino acids: CASSLEQSYNEQFF.